These T cell receptor beta chains were read from a single sample in a study of CD8 T cells in Susac syndrome. TCRdb reprocessed the immunoSEQ multiplex PCR reads with MiXCR, giving one entry per CDR3 protein. Of 250,000 to 300,000 distinct CDR3 sequences in the sample, almost 85% were seen once. The sequencing input was CD8+ T cells from PBMCs. The receptors derive from a human donor with multiple sclerosis. Each CDR3 is given without its conserved first and last residue.

V: TRBV7-9
J: TRBJ2-1
CDR3: ASSLPSGRETNEQF

V: TRBV20-1
J: TRBJ2-1
CDR3: SADGAGISWEQF

V: TRBV5-4
J: TRBJ2-3
CDR3: ASSLEKIGDTQY

V: TRBV29-1
J: TRBJ1-1
CDR3: SVDFVLDRGMNTEAF

V: TRBV5-3
J: TRBJ2-7
CDR3: ARSPPYAYEQY

V: TRBV6-5
J: TRBJ2-1
CDR3: ASRLADYNEQF

V: TRBV7-2
J: TRBJ2-3
CDR3: ASSRSGDTDTQY

V: TRBV12-5
J: TRBJ1-2
CDR3: ASGLVRGKGYGYT

V: TRBV19
J: TRBJ2-1
CDR3: ASTQGDNEQF

V: TRBV6-2/TRBV6-3
J: TRBJ2-5
CDR3: ASLLQTGEKYQETQY

V: TRBV2
J: TRBJ1-5
CDR3: ASKFGVGSNQPQH

V: TRBV11-3
J: TRBJ2-1
CDR3: ASSLDVGPNEQF

V: TRBV25-1
J: TRBJ1-1
CDR3: ASSDWGVNTEAF

V: TRBV19
J: TRBJ1-1
CDR3: ASTPDWGGGTEAF

V: TRBV6-2/TRBV6-3
J: TRBJ2-5
CDR3: ASSWGAQY

V: TRBV27
J: TRBJ2-2
CDR3: ASSLIAGGWTGELF

V: TRBV6-2/TRBV6-3
J: TRBJ1-5
CDR3: ASSGDSRYQPQH

V: TRBV27
J: TRBJ1-5
CDR3: ASSWGLDQPQH

V: TRBV2
J: TRBJ2-7
CDR3: ASSERSGMLYEQY

V: TRBV6-6
J: TRBJ2-7
CDR3: ASSSDGTVSYEQY

V: TRBV12-3/TRBV12-4
J: TRBJ2-5
CDR3: ASSLESRSYRGGQETQY

V: TRBV27
J: TRBJ2-7
CDR3: ASSLGGSGYEQY

V: TRBV19
J: TRBJ1-1
CDR3: ASTQGGTEAF

V: TRBV29-1
J: TRBJ1-1
CDR3: SVLGPWNTEAF

V: TRBV6-5
J: TRBJ1-1
CDR3: ASRPGQYTEAF